The sequence of this T cell receptor (beta chain) was determined in a study of metastatic and nonmetastatic thyroid tumors. At the level of the study: The authors compared repertoires across blood and tumor or nodule tissue from malignant and benign thyroid patients. Study-level points and caveats: Malignant tumors reportedly showed significantly higher TCR beta diversity than benign nodules in both blood and tumor.

This clone came up a few times. What it binds is not known. CDR3 length: 14 residues. Trimming cost V 7 bases and J 8 bases; bases outside gene matches: 10. Germline CDR1 is SGHAT and CDR2 is FQNNGV. Every patient underwent thyroid surgery untreated. Study processing details: Differences in CDR3 between clinicopathological groups were drawn on to build a classifier intended to discriminate distant-metastatic papillary thyroid cancer patients. TCRdb re-called clones from the PCR reads using MiXCR. TCRdb, rather than the study authors, made the V and J calls. The sample contains 25,000 to 30,000 clones, roughly 3.7% of which appear only once.

The chain uses TRBV11-2 and TRBJ2-1, with 8 bases aligning to TRBD1. The clonotype comes from a male donor with papillary thyroid cancer or a benign thyroid nodule (not recorded which). Some clones in this sample may be carry-over from other donors' samples. Sequenced sample: blood. This CDR3 reads CASNRQGPEHEQFF. CDR3 coding DNA: TGTGCCAGCAACAGACAGGGGCCGGAGCATGAGCAGTTCTTC. Drawing the rest from reference TRBV11-2 and TRBJ2-1, the complete variable domain is EAGVAQSPRYKIIEKRQSVAFWCNPISGHATLYWYQQILGQGPKLLIQFQNNGVVDDSQLPKDRFSAERLKGVDSTLKIQPAKLEDSAVYLCASNRQGPEHEQFFGPGTRLTVL.